The clone carrying this T cell receptor beta chain was counted a few times. The table came from immunoSEQ multiplex PCR; TCRdb's copy has only in-frame clones and leaves some out. The repertoire holds roughly 8,100 clones, with 75% to 85% as singletons. Per the germline V gene, CDR1 is SEHNR and CDR2 is FQNEAQ (reference sequence). The CDR3 sequence is 15 residues long. Trimming took 4 bases from V and 4 from J; bases not matched to a gene: 4. This specimen comes from a study of T cell clones after liver transplantation. Sequenced here: CD8+ T cells from blood, sampled before liver transplant. The clonotype was recovered from a human donor who received a liver transplant. This sequence joins TRBV7-9 and TRBJ2-2, with 9 positions matching TRBD1. The CDR3 loop is CASSSQGAVTGELFF. In DNA form, the CDR3 reads TGTGCCAGCAGCTCACAGGGGGCGGTCACCGGGGAGCTGTTTTTT.